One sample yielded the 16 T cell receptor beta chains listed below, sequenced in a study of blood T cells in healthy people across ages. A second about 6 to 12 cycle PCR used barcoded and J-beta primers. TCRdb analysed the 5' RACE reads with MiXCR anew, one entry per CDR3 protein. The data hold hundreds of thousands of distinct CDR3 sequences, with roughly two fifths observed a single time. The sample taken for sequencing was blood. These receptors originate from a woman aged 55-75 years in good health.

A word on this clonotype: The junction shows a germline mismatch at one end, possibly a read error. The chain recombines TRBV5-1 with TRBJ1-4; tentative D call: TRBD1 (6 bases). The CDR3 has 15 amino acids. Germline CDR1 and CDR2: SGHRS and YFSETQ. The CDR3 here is CVSSSGQTTNEKLFF. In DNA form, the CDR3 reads TGCGTCAGCAGCAGTGGACAGACAACTAATGAAAAACTGTTTTTT.

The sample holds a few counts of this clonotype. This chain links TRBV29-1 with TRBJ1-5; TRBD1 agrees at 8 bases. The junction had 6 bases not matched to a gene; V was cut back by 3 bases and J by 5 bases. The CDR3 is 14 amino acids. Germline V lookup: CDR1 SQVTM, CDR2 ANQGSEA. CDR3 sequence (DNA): TGCAGCGTTGAGCTCCAGGGGGCTGATCAGCCCCAGCATTTT. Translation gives CSVELQGADQPQHF.

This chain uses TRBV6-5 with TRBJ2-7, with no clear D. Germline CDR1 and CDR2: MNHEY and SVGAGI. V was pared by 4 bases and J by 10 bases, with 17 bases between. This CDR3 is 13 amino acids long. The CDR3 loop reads CASSSGPSRPQYF. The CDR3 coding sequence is TGTGCCAGCAGTTCCGGACCCTCGAGGCCCCAGTACTTC.

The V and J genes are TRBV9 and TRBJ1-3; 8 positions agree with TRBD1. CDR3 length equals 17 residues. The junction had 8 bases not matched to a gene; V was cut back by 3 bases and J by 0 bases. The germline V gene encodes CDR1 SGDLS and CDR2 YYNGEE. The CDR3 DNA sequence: TGTGCCAGCAGCGCCTCAGGGGGCCGATTCTCTGGAAACACCATATATTTT. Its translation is CASSASGGRFSGNTIYF.

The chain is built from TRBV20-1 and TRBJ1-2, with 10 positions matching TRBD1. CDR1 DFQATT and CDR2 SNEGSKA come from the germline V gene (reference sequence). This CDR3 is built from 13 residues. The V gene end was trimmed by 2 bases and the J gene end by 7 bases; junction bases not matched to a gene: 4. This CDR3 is CSARLGTGAGYTF. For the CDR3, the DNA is TGCAGTGCTAGACTTGGGACAGGGGCTGGCTACACCTTC.

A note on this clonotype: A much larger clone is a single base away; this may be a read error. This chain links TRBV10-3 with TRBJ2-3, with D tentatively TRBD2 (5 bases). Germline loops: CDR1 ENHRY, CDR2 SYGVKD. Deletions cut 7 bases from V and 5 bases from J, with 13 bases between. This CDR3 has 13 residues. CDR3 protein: CAITRTGGDTQYF. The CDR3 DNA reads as TGTGCCATCACCCGGACTGGCGGAGATACGCAGTATTTT.

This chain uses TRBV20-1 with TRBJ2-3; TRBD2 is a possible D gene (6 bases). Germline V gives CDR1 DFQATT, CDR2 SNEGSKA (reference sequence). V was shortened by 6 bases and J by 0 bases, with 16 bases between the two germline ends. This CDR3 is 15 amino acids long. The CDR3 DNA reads TGCAGTGCCGTTGAGGACTATTCTAGCACAGATACGCAGTATTTT. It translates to CSAVEDYSSTDTQYF.

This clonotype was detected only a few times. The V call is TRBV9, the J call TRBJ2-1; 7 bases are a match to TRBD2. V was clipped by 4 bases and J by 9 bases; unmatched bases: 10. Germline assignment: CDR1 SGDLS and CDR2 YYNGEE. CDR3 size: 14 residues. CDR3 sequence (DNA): TGTGCCAGCAGCCCCCGGGACTACAGTCTTGAGCAGTTCTTC. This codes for CASSPRDYSLEQFF.

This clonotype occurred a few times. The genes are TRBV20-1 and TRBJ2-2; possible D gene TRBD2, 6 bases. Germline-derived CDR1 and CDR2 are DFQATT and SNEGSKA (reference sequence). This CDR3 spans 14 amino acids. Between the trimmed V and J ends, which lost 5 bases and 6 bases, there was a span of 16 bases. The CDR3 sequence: CSAGGPVGAGELFF. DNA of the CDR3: TGCAGTGCTGGAGGGCCCGTTGGTGCCGGGGAGCTGTTTTTT.

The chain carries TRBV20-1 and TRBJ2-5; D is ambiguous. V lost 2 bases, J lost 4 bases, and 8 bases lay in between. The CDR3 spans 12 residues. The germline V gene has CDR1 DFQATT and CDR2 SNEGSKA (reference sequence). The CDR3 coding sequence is TGCAGTGCTAGATATCCTGGAGAGACCCAGTACTTC. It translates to CSARYPGETQYF.

The CDR3 here is CASSQTSRAEAFF. CDR3 DNA: TGTGCCAGCAGCCAAACTTCCAGGGCTGAAGCTTTCTTT. V gene TRBV3-1 combines with J gene TRBJ1-1, with a possible D match to TRBD1 (5 bases). CDR1 and CDR2 from the germline V gene are LGHDT and YNNKEL (reference sequence). The germline V and J ends were trimmed by 2 bases and 6 bases, with 10 bases remaining between them. This CDR3 region has 13 residues.

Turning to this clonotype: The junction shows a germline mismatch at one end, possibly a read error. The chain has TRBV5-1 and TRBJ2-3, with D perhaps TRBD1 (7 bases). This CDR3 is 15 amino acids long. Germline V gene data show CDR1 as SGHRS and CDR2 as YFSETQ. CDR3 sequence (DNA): TGCGCCAGCAGCTTGGGACAGGGAGGCACAGGTACGCAGTATTTT. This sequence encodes CASSLGQGGTGTQYF.

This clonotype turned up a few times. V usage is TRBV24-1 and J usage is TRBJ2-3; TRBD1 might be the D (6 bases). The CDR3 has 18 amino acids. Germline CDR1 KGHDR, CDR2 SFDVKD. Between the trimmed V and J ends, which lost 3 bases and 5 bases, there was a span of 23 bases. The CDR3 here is CATSDPRLRDTFLDTQYF. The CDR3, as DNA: TGTGCCACCAGTGATCCGCGACTCCGGGACACCTTTTTAGATACGCAGTATTTT.

CDR3: CASDPKGNEQYF. The CDR3 DNA is TGTGCCAGCGACCCTAAGGGAAATGAGCAGTACTTC. This chain connects TRBV6-6 to TRBJ2-5; D remains ambiguous. The length of the CDR3 is 12 residues. The V end lost 8 bases, the J end lost 11 bases, and 18 bases lay between the germline ends. Germline CDR1 is MNHNY and CDR2 is SVGAGI (reference sequence).

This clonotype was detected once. The CDR3 spells CASSVAGENNEQFF. The CDR3 DNA follows: TGTGCCAGCAGTGTAGCGGGAGAAAACAATGAGCAGTTCTTC. This sequence joins TRBV27 and TRBJ2-1, with 9 positions matching TRBD2. V was pared by 5 bases and J by 5 bases, with 4 bases of the junction left unmatched. The CDR3 is 14 residues long. The V gene's germline CDR1 is MNHEY and CDR2 SMNVEV (reference sequence).

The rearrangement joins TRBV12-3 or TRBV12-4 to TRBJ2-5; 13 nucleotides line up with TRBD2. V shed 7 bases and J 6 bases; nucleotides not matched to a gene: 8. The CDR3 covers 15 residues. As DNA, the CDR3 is TGTGCCAGCAAAGAGACTAGCGGGGGGTCAAAGACCCAGTACTTC. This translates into CASKETSGGSKTQYF.